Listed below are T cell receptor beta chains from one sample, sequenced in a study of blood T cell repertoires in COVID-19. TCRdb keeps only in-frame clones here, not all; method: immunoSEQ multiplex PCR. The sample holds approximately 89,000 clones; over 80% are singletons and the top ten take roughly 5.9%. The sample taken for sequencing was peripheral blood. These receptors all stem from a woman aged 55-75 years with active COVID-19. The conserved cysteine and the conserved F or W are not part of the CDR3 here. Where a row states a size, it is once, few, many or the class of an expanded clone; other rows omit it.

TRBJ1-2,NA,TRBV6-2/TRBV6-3,ASSPPTQASSYGYT
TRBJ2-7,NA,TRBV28,ASSSPRDSGLSYEQY
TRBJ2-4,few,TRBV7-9,ASSRGGGSNIQY
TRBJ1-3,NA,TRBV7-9,ASSLGTRFYSGNTIY
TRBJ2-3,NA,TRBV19,ASSNTGRTDTQY
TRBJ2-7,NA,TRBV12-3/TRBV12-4,ASSFGGSEQY
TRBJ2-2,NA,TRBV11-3,ASSLLATAGGELF
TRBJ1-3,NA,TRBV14,ASSPHGAGLGNTIY
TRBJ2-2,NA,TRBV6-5,ASSYAGASGELF
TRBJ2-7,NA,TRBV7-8,ASSDLKATSGYEQY
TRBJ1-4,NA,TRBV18,ASSPGQGEKLF
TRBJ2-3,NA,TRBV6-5,ASSYRVLGVTDTQY
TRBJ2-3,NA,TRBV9,ASSGFSVTQY
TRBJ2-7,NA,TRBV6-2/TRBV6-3,ASSLLAGSEQY
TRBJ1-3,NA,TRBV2,ASTPAGKGNTIY
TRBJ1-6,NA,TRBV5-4,ASSPGQGAGRSSPLH
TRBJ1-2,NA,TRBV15,ATRVGGAENYGYT
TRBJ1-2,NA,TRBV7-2,ASSLAFRDYGYT
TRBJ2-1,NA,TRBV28,ASSGTGASYNEQF
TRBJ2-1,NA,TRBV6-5,ASRLGQFNEQF
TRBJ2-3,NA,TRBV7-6,ASSSTSGSVADTQY
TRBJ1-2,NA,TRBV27,ASSPGQGTSGYT
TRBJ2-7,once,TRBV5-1,ASSFRGDEQY
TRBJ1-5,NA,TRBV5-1,ASSRRVTIGENQPQH
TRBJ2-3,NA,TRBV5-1,ASSRGQGGDTQY